The T cell receptor (beta chain) under discussion was sequenced for a study of cytomegalovirus exposure and HLA in healthy donors. Everyone who donated was a healthy bone marrow donor. 60 Vbeta and 13 Jbeta primers were used in PCR. The method was immunoSEQ multiplex PCR; TCRdb's version includes in-frame clones alone and lacks a portion of them. The sample holds around 140,000 clones, more than 75% seen once. The CDR3 covers 15 residues. Germline-derived CDR1 and CDR2 are MDHEN and SYDVKM. V was pared by 3 bases and J by 8 bases, with 9 bases of the junction left unmatched. This clonotype was sampled from a woman aged 45-60 years in good health and CMV-seropositive. The sequenced sample consisted of PBMCs. V and J are TRBV28 and TRBJ1-2; 10 bases are a match to TRBD1. CDR3 residues: CASSFRDRGIHGYTF. The CDR3 DNA is TGTGCCAGCAGTTTCCGGGACAGGGGTATCCACGGCTACACCTTC.